A selection of T cell receptor beta chains follows, all from one sample in a study of lymphopenia after photon versus proton radiotherapy. Clones were read by immunoSEQ multiplex PCR, and TCRdb kept only the in-frame ones, dropping some. Of 89,000 or so clones in the sample, about four fifths are singletons; the top ten hold more than 1.2%. Here the sequenced sample was peripheral blood, taken from a patient treated with proton-based radiotherapy. The receptor set was obtained from a man aged 55 to 70 with pancreatic cancer. CDR3s include the opening cysteine and the closing phenylalanine or tryptophan. Each record gives: clone size, J gene, V gene, D gene, CDR3 DNA, CDR3 protein. The D gene is left open where the match is weak. Size values are once, few and many counts, or a class for expanded clones, and some rows have none.

clone_size: .; j_call: TRBJ1-1; v_call: TRBV7-7; d_call: .; cdr3_nt: TGTGCTAGCAGCCTTAGCATGAACACTGAAGCTTTCTTT; cdr3_aa: CASSLSMNTEAFF
clone_size: once; j_call: TRBJ1-2; v_call: TRBV20-1; d_call: .; cdr3_nt: TGCAGTGCTAGTGGCCCAGAAGGCTACACCTTC; cdr3_aa: CSASGPEGYTF
clone_size: .; j_call: TRBJ1-1; v_call: TRBV16; d_call: .; cdr3_nt: TGTGCCAGCAGCCAATCGTACACTGAAGCTTTCTTT; cdr3_aa: CASSQSYTEAFF
clone_size: .; j_call: TRBJ2-3; v_call: TRBV28; d_call: TRBD2; cdr3_nt: TGTGCCAGCAGTTTACGGGGAGGGCCCACAGATACGCAGTATTTT; cdr3_aa: CASSLRGGPTDTQYF
clone_size: .; j_call: TRBJ1-2; v_call: TRBV25-1; d_call: .; cdr3_nt: TGTGCCAGCAGGTCTAACTATGGCTACACCTTC; cdr3_aa: CASRSNYGYTF
clone_size: .; j_call: TRBJ2-5; v_call: TRBV5-6; d_call: .; cdr3_nt: TGTGCCAGCAGCTTCCGACTAAGCGAGACCCAGTACTTC; cdr3_aa: CASSFRLSETQYF
clone_size: few; j_call: TRBJ2-7; v_call: TRBV5-5; d_call: TRBD2; cdr3_nt: TGTGCCAGCAGTCACTCGGGGGGGATCAAACAGCAGTACTTC; cdr3_aa: CASSHSGGIKQQYF
clone_size: .; j_call: TRBJ1-1; v_call: TRBV15; d_call: TRBD1; cdr3_nt: TGTGCCACCAGCAGGGACAGGGGGCTCAAGAACACTGAAGCTTTCTTT; cdr3_aa: CATSRDRGLKNTEAFF
clone_size: .; j_call: TRBJ2-3; v_call: TRBV19; d_call: .; cdr3_nt: TGTGCCAGTAGTACCCAGCGGATGAACACAGATACGCAGTATTTT; cdr3_aa: CASSTQRMNTDTQYF
clone_size: .; j_call: TRBJ2-5; v_call: TRBV11-2; d_call: .; cdr3_nt: TGTGCCAGCAGCTTAGGCCCTGGGTACGAGACCCAGTACTTC; cdr3_aa: CASSLGPGYETQYF
clone_size: once; j_call: TRBJ2-2; v_call: TRBV28; d_call: .; cdr3_nt: TGTGCCAGCAGGGCGGGGCAGGCGAACACCGGGGAGCTGTTTTTT; cdr3_aa: CASRAGQANTGELFF
clone_size: once; j_call: TRBJ2-2; v_call: TRBV19; d_call: .; cdr3_nt: TGTGCCAGTAGTGCCACCGGCGGGATTGGCGGGGAGCTGTTTTTT; cdr3_aa: CASSATGGIGGELFF
clone_size: .; j_call: TRBJ2-5; v_call: TRBV5-4; d_call: .; cdr3_nt: TGTGCCAGCAGCCCGGGGCCGAGGTGGGAAGAGACCCAGTACTTC; cdr3_aa: CASSPGPRWEETQYF
clone_size: .; j_call: TRBJ2-7; v_call: TRBV5-1; d_call: .; cdr3_nt: TGCGCCAGCAGCTCCAGGGACGGATACGAGCAGTACTTC; cdr3_aa: CASSSRDGYEQYF
clone_size: .; j_call: TRBJ2-1; v_call: TRBV18; d_call: TRBD1; cdr3_nt: TGTGCCAGCTCACCAGTCGGGACAGGGTCATCGGGTGAGCAGTTCTTC; cdr3_aa: CASSPVGTGSSGEQFF
clone_size: .; j_call: TRBJ1-4; v_call: TRBV29-1; d_call: TRBD1; cdr3_nt: TGCAGCGTTGAAGAAGGGACAGGACGGAAACTGTTTTTT; cdr3_aa: CSVEEGTGRKLFF
clone_size: .; j_call: TRBJ2-3; v_call: TRBV5-1; d_call: TRBD1; cdr3_nt: TGCGCCAGCGGGACAGGGGGCGCGGCAGATACGCAGTATTTT; cdr3_aa: CASGTGGAADTQYF
clone_size: .; j_call: TRBJ1-2; v_call: TRBV5-1; d_call: .; cdr3_nt: TGCGCCAGCAGCTTGGAAAGTTATGGCTACACCTTC; cdr3_aa: CASSLESYGYTF
clone_size: .; j_call: TRBJ2-7; v_call: TRBV30; d_call: .; cdr3_nt: TGTGCCTGGAGTGTAGGGAGCGACGAGCAGTACTTC; cdr3_aa: CAWSVGSDEQYF
clone_size: .; j_call: TRBJ2-4; v_call: TRBV7-2; d_call: .; cdr3_nt: TGTGCCAGCAGCTCATTCCAGGGATCGGCCAAAAACATTCAGTACTTC; cdr3_aa: CASSSFQGSAKNIQYF
clone_size: few; j_call: TRBJ1-5; v_call: TRBV5-1; d_call: .; cdr3_nt: TGCGCCAGCAGCTTGGAACAGGGTGGTGGTTCCCAGCATTTT; cdr3_aa: CASSLEQGGGSQHF
clone_size: few; j_call: TRBJ1-2; v_call: TRBV15; d_call: TRBD1; cdr3_nt: TGTGCCACCAGGAGGACAGGGGGCCGATATGGCTACACCTTC; cdr3_aa: CATRRTGGRYGYTF
clone_size: .; j_call: TRBJ1-3; v_call: TRBV6-1; d_call: .; cdr3_nt: TGTGCCAGCAGTGAAACAGGGGGAAACACCATATATTTT; cdr3_aa: CASSETGGNTIYF
clone_size: .; j_call: TRBJ2-5; v_call: TRBV28; d_call: .; cdr3_nt: TGTGCCAGCAGCAAATCCGCGGGGTTAGAGACCCAGTACTTC; cdr3_aa: CASSKSAGLETQYF
clone_size: .; j_call: TRBJ1-1; v_call: TRBV9; d_call: .; cdr3_nt: TGTGCCAGCAGCGCTAAAGGGCAGAACTTTAACACTGAAGCTTTCTTT; cdr3_aa: CASSAKGQNFNTEAFF
clone_size: .; j_call: TRBJ1-2; v_call: TRBV5-1; d_call: TRBD1; cdr3_nt: TGCGCCAGCAGCCTCGATGGGACAGTGGATGGCTACACCTTC; cdr3_aa: CASSLDGTVDGYTF
clone_size: once; j_call: TRBJ2-3; v_call: TRBV4-3; d_call: .; cdr3_nt: TGCGCCAGCAGCCAGGGTCTAGGGGTGCGCACAGATACGCAGTATTTT; cdr3_aa: CASSQGLGVRTDTQYF
clone_size: .; j_call: TRBJ2-3; v_call: TRBV11-2; d_call: .; cdr3_nt: TGTGCCAGCAGCTGGGGGGGGCCAAGCACAGATACGCAGTATTTT; cdr3_aa: CASSWGGPSTDTQYF
clone_size: .; j_call: TRBJ2-7; v_call: TRBV11-2; d_call: TRBD2; cdr3_nt: TGTGCCAGCAGCTTAGGTCCGGGACTAGTCTACGAGCAGTACTTC; cdr3_aa: CASSLGPGLVYEQYF
clone_size: .; j_call: TRBJ1-5; v_call: TRBV6-1; d_call: .; cdr3_nt: TGTGCCAGCTTAAGGACAGTAAGCAATCAGCCCCAGCATTTT; cdr3_aa: CASLRTVSNQPQHF
clone_size: once; j_call: TRBJ2-3; v_call: TRBV28; d_call: .; cdr3_nt: TGTGCCAGCAGCCCGGGACCCCAGGGTGCTACGCAGTATTTT; cdr3_aa: CASSPGPQGATQYF
clone_size: .; j_call: TRBJ1-1; v_call: TRBV4-2; d_call: .; cdr3_nt: TGTGCCAGCAGCCAGAACATGAACACTGAAGCTTTCTTT; cdr3_aa: CASSQNMNTEAFF
clone_size: .; j_call: TRBJ2-2; v_call: TRBV4-1; d_call: .; cdr3_nt: TGCGCCAGCAGCCAAGAGAGTTGGCAGGGGTACACCGGGGAGCTGTTTTTT; cdr3_aa: CASSQESWQGYTGELFF
clone_size: .; j_call: TRBJ2-1; v_call: TRBV2; d_call: .; cdr3_nt: TGTGCCAGCACTCTAGGCTCCTACAATGAGCAGTTCTTC; cdr3_aa: CASTLGSYNEQFF
clone_size: .; j_call: TRBJ2-7; v_call: TRBV7-9; d_call: .; cdr3_nt: TGTGCCAGCAGCTTAGTGGTAGGGAATAAGTATGAGCAGTACTTC; cdr3_aa: CASSLVVGNKYEQYF
clone_size: once; j_call: TRBJ2-7; v_call: TRBV5-6; d_call: TRBD1; cdr3_nt: TGTGCCAGCAGCCCGGGGACAGAGCCCGAGCAGTACTTC; cdr3_aa: CASSPGTEPEQYF
clone_size: .; j_call: TRBJ2-1; v_call: TRBV7-9; d_call: .; cdr3_nt: TGTGCCAGCAGCTTAGAAACTGGAAACAATGAGCAGTTCTTC; cdr3_aa: CASSLETGNNEQFF
clone_size: .; j_call: TRBJ2-6; v_call: TRBV7-2; d_call: TRBD1; cdr3_nt: TGTGCCAGCAGCCCAGACGGACAGGGGGGGTCCTCTGGGGCCAACGTCCTGACTTTC; cdr3_aa: CASSPDGQGGSSGANVLTF
clone_size: .; j_call: TRBJ2-1; v_call: TRBV7-8; d_call: .; cdr3_nt: TGTGCCAGCAGCTATGCGTACGGAAACAATGAGCAGTTCTTC; cdr3_aa: CASSYAYGNNEQFF
clone_size: .; j_call: TRBJ2-7; v_call: TRBV5-1; d_call: TRBD1; cdr3_nt: TGCGCCAGCAGCCGGACAGGGGATCTGGAGCAGTACTTC; cdr3_aa: CASSRTGDLEQYF